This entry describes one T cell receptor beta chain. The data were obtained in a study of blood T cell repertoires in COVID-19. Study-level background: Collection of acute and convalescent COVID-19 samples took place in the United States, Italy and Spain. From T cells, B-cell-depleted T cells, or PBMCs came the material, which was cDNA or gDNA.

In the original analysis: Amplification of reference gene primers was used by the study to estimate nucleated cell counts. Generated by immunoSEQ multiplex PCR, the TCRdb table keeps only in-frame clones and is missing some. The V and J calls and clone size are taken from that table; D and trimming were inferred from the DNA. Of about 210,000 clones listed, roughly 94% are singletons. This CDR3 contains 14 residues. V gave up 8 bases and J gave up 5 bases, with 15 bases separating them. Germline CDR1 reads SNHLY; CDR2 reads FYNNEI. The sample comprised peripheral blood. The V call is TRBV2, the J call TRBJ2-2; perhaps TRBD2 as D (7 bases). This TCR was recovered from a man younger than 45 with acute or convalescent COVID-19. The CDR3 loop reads CASGGAARTGELFF. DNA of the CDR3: TGTGCCAGCGGGGGGGCGGCCCGGACCGGGGAGCTGTTTTTT. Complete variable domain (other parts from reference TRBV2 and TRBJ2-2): EPEVTQTPSHQVTQMGQEVILRCVPISNHLYFYWYRQILGQKVEFLVSFYNNEISEKSEIFDDQFSVERPDGSNFTLKIRSTKLEDSAMYFCASGGAARTGELFFGEGSRLTVL.